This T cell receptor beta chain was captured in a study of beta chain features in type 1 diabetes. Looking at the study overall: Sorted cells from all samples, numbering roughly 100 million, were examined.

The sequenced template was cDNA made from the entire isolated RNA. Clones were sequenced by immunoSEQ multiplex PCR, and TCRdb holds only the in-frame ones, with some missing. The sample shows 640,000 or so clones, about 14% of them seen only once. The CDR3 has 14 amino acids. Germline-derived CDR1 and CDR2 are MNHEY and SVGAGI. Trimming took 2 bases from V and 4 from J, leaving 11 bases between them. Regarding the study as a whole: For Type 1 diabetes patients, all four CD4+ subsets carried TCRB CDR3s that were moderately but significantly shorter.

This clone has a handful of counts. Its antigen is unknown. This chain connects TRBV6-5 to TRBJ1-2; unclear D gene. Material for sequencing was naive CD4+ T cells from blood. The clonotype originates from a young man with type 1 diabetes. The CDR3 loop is CASSYKGWGYGYTF. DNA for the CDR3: TGTGCCAGCAGTTACAAGGGATGGGGCTATGGCTACACCTTC.